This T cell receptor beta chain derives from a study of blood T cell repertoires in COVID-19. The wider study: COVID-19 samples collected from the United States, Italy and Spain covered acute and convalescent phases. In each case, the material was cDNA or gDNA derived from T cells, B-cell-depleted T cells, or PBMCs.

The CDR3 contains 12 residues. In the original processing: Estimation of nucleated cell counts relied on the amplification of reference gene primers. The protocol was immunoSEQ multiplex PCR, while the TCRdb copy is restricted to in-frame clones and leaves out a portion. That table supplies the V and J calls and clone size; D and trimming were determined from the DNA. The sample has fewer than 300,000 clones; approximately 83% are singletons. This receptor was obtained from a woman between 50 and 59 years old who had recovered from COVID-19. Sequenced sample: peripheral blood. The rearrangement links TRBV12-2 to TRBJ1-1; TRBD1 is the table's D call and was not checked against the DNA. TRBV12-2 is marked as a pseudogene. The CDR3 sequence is CASRLGSPEAFF. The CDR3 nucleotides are TGTGCAAGTCGCTTGGGCAGCCCTGAAGCTTTCTTT.